The sequence of this T cell receptor beta chain was determined in a study of persistence of HIV-infected CD4 T cells. Overall study: Multiple blood draws of up to 180 mL, except a couple of donors with single leukapheresis. Study-wide points: Antigen-responding cells were enriched for degenerate expanded CDR3beta sequences.

Lysates of CMV-infected fibroblasts at 8 to 10 ug/mL stimulated these cells. Responding CD4+ T cells were sorted by upregulation of both CD40 ligand and CD69. Deletions cut 8 bases from V and 0 bases from J, with 17 bases between. This CDR3 contains 15 residues. The germline gives CDR1 MNHEY, CDR2 SMNVEV (reference sequence). The libraries were made with immunoSEQ version 4 in survey mode. Generated by immunoSEQ multiplex PCR, the TCRdb table keeps only in-frame clones and is missing some. The repertoire has fewer than 6,000 clones, around 60% of them found once; the top ten carry around 40%. About this clone itself: Its matching antigen is unknown.

This chain links TRBV27 with TRBJ2-7, with D perhaps TRBD2 (5 bases). The receptor was isolated from an adult man with HIV who was CMV-seropositive. Specimen: CD4+ T cells sorted from PBMCs after 18-hour stimulation, collected from a patient who received antiretroviral therapy. Here the CDR3 DNA reads TGTGCCAGCCAGTTTATAACCGGGGACTCCTACGAGCAGTACTTC. This codes for CASQFITGDSYEQYF.